These 32 T cell receptor beta chains were all obtained from the same sample, sequenced in a study of cytomegalovirus exposure and HLA in healthy donors. The PCR contained 60 Vbeta and 13 Jbeta primers. The assay was immunoSEQ multiplex PCR, and TCRdb's table has in-frame clones only and misses some. The sample holds more than 150,000 clones, 75% to 85% seen once. The material sequenced was PBMCs. These receptor sequences come from a girl between 10 and 17 years old in good health and CMV-seropositive.

This chain links TRBV6-5 with TRBJ2-5; tentatively, D is TRBD1 (5 bases). Germline V gene lookup returns CDR1 MNHEY and CDR2 SVGAGI. The CDR3 runs 15 residues. V lost 1 base and J lost 2, with 11 bases in between. This CDR3 is CASSYFTSGQETQYF. The CDR3 DNA sequence: TGTGCCAGCAGTTACTTCACCTCAGGGCAAGAGACCCAGTACTTC.

The V and J genes are TRBV6-1 and TRBJ2-1; 7 bases match TRBD1. Germline CDR1 MNHNS, CDR2 SASEGT. V shed 2 bases and J 4 bases; nucleotides not matched to a gene: 14. The CDR3 consists of 18 residues. The CDR3: CASSEFSRGQRTYNEQFF. CDR3 in DNA: TGTGCCAGCAGTGAATTTTCTCGGGGACAGAGAACATACAATGAGCAGTTCTTC.

V and J are TRBV6-6 and TRBJ2-3; TRBD2 matches 10 bases. Germline CDR1 MNHNY, CDR2 SVGAGI (reference sequence). This CDR3 is built from 15 residues. V lost 6 bases to trimming and J lost 3 bases; unmatched junction nucleotides: 6. CDR3 in DNA: TGTGCCAGCAGCCCAGCGGGGGGGCGTACAGATACGCAGTATTTT. This codes for CASSPAGGRTDTQYF.

The chain is built from TRBV5-6 and TRBJ2-7; TRBD1 might be the D (7 bases). The CDR3 totals 17 residues. Germline CDR1 is SGHDT and CDR2 is YYEEEE. The V end was cut by 3 bases, the J end by 0 bases, with 19 bases between. The CDR3 region has the DNA TGTGCCAGCAGCTGGAGGGGGCCGGGACACAGCTCCTACGAGCAGTACTTC. Its translation is CASSWRGPGHSSYEQYF.

This clone showed up just once. The genes are TRBV5-4 and TRBJ2-3; 8 bases line up with TRBD2. Germline CDR1 reads SGHNT; CDR2 reads YYREEE (reference sequence). The CDR3 contains 13 residues. V shed 5 bases and J 4 bases; nucleotides not matched to a gene: 3. This CDR3 is CASRYGGADTQYF. In nucleotides, the CDR3 is TGTGCCAGCAGGTACGGGGGGGCAGATACGCAGTATTTT.

The J gene is TRBJ2-7, the V gene TRBV9, with D possibly TRBD2 on 5 matching bases. The CDR3 loop spans 14 amino acids. V shed 4 bases and J shed 8 bases, with 19 bases lying between them. CDR1 is SGDLS and CDR2 is YYNGEE in the germline V gene. The DNA for the CDR3 is TGTGCCAGCAGCTCCGCCCTTGGGGAGCGTAAGCAGTACTTC. It encodes CASSSALGERKQYF.

This sequence joins TRBV18 and TRBJ1-1, with 8 bases that match TRBD1. V lost 3 bases and J lost 7; bases outside the gene matches: 7. This CDR3 is built from 14 residues. CDR1 is KGHSH, CDR2 LQKENI, per germline. For the CDR3, the DNA is TGTGCCAGCTCACCTATGGACAGGGCCCTTGAAGCTTTCTTT. Translated: CASSPMDRALEAFF. Full variable domain (remainder filled in from reference TRBV18 and TRBJ1-1): NAGVMQNPRHLVRRRGQEARLRCSPMKGHSHVYWYRQLPEEGLKFMVYLQKENIIDESGMPKERFSAEFPKEGPSILRIQQVVRGDSAAYFCASSPMDRALEAFFGQGTRLTVV.

V usage is TRBV12-1 and J usage is TRBJ1-6. TRBV12-1 is noted as a pseudogene. CDR3 size: 15 residues. DNA of the CDR3: TGTGCCAGCAGGGAGCTCCAGTTACTTAATTCACCCCTCCACTTT. Translating it yields CASRELQLLNSPLHF.

The chain carries TRBV9 and TRBJ1-6; 8 nucleotides line up with TRBD1. With 8 bases clipped from V and 6 bases from J, the junction kept 7 bases outside the gene matches. The CDR3 has 14 amino acids. CDR1 and CDR2 from the germline V gene are SGDLS and YYNGEE. The DNA of the CDR3 is TGTGCCAGTCGCTCAGGGGGCCTTAATTCACCCCTCCACTTT. Its protein is CASRSGGLNSPLHF.

The chain joins TRBV2 to TRBJ1-1, with TRBD1 identical over 7 bases. The CDR3 has 15 residues. Germline V CDR1 and CDR2: SNHLY, FYNNEI. Losses at the gene ends were 8 bases for V and 4 bases for J; bases not matched to a gene: 13. This CDR3 is CASRKDGEGATEAFF. The CDR3 DNA is TGTGCCAGCCGGAAAGATGGAGAGGGGGCCACTGAAGCTTTCTTT.

This clone was found a few times. This sequence joins TRBV9 and TRBJ2-3; D might be TRBD2 (5 bases). V was cut by 0 bases and J by 0 bases, with 14 bases left in between. Germline CDR1 and CDR2: SGDLS and YYNGEE. This CDR3 is built from 17 residues. The CDR3 is CASSVATGYSSTDTQYF. The DNA for the CDR3 is TGTGCCAGCAGCGTAGCTACGGGGTACTCTAGCACAGATACGCAGTATTTT.

This clone was found once. V and J are TRBV7-6 and TRBJ2-2; 11 bases align to TRBD2. Losses at the gene ends were 2 bases for V and 1 base for J; bases not matched to a gene: 0. The CDR3 runs 16 residues. Germline-derived CDR1 and CDR2 are SGHVS and FNYEAQ. In DNA, the CDR3 is TGTGCCAGCAGCTTACTAGCGGGGGGGAACACCGGGGAGCTGTTTTTT. Its translation: CASSLLAGGNTGELFF.

V gene TRBV27 combines with J gene TRBJ2-7; weak D call: TRBD1 (5 bases). V lost 6 bases to trimming and J lost 5 bases, with 14 bases between them. Germline V CDR1 and CDR2: MNHEY, SMNVEV (reference sequence). The CDR3 is made up of 13 amino acids. This chain's CDR3 is CASSKMGLNEQYF. CDR3 DNA sequence: TGTGCCAGCAGCAAGATGGGGCTAAACGAGCAGTACTTC.

The V call is TRBV7-8, the J call TRBJ2-1, with D maybe TRBD2 (5 bases). V was trimmed by 3 bases and J by 6 bases, leaving 21 bases between them. The CDR3 extends over 17 amino acids. Germline assignment: CDR1 SGHVS and CDR2 FQNEAQ. CDR3 DNA: TGTGCCAGCAGCTTCCAATCGGCGGGCCGGGGTTTCAATGAGCAGTTCTTC. Translated: CASSFQSAGRGFNEQFF.

This rearrangement joins TRBV7-9 to TRBJ2-5; TRBD2 aligns across 10 bases. Losses at the gene ends were 5 bases for V and 3 bases for J; bases not matched to a gene: 9. Germline values: CDR1 SEHNR, CDR2 FQNEAQ (reference sequence). The CDR3 spans 16 residues. The CDR3 spells CASSPHGLAAKETQYF. DNA of the CDR3: TGTGCCAGCAGCCCCCACGGACTAGCGGCGAAAGAGACCCAGTACTTC.

This sequence joins TRBV6-1 and TRBJ1-5, with 7 bases aligning to TRBD1. CDR3 length: 16 residues. The V gene's germline CDR1 is MNHNS and CDR2 SASEGT. J lost 5 bases, V lost 0 bases, and 7 bases had no gene match. Written as DNA, the CDR3 is TGTGCCAGCAGTGAAGCCCGACAGGGCCCACATCAGCCCCAGCATTTT. It yields the protein CASSEARQGPHQPQHF.

The J gene is TRBJ1-3, the V gene TRBV13; D is perhaps TRBD1 (6 bases). The CDR3 contains 14 residues. V was cut by 4 bases and J by 2 bases, with 9 bases left in between. Germline V gives CDR1 PRHDT, CDR2 FYEKMQ (reference sequence). CDR3 sequence reads: CASSSQGPGNTIYF. CDR3 DNA sequence: TGTGCCAGCAGCTCACAGGGTCCTGGAAACACCATATATTTT.

The V and J genes are TRBV7-8 and TRBJ1-3; TRBD1 is a possible D gene (6 bases). Germline-derived CDR1 and CDR2 are SGHVS and FQNEAQ. Trimming stripped 6 bases from V and 2 bases from J, with 14 bases between. This CDR3 comprises 15 residues. CDR3: CASRSAGVTGNTIYF. Here the CDR3 DNA reads TGTGCCAGCAGATCTGCAGGGGTCACTGGAAACACCATATATTTT.

V is TRBV20-1 and J is TRBJ2-1; TRBD1 matches 7 bases. The CDR3 is made up of 11 amino acids. The ends lost 6 bases at V and 10 bases at J; junction bases unmatched: 6. Germline assignment: CDR1 DFQATT and CDR2 SNEGSKA (reference sequence). The CDR3 spells CSARTGWEQFF. The DNA of the CDR3 is TGCAGTGCCAGGACAGGTTGGGAGCAGTTCTTC.

For this clone: No DNA is shown, since the ends of the CDR3 on it are uncertain; the CDR3 is the one TCRdb lists. V is TRBV13 and J is TRBJ1-5; the D call of TRBD1 is as the table states it, not checked on the DNA. Germline V gives CDR1 PRHDT, CDR2 FYEKMQ (reference sequence). The CDR3 comprises 16 residues, both ends counted. CDR3 region: CASGQRDRVLCQPQHF.

This chain joins TRBV6-6 and TRBJ2-7, with TRBD2 matching 11 bases. The CDR3 loop spans 14 amino acids. After removal of 5 bases from V and 7 bases from J, the junction contained 7 bases not matched to a gene. Germline assignment: CDR1 MNHNY and CDR2 SVGAGI (reference sequence). The DNA of the CDR3 is TGTGCCAGCAGTGTAGCGGGGGGGCCTGGTGAGCAGTACTTC. It is translated as CASSVAGGPGEQYF.

The chain couples TRBV9 to TRBJ2-5; the D is unclear. The CDR3 spans 12 residues. Trimming took 4 bases from V and 0 from J, leaving 4 bases between them. From germline, CDR1 is SGDLS and CDR2 YYNGEE. The CDR3 sequence: CASSPDQETQYF. The CDR3 region has the DNA TGTGCCAGCAGCCCGGACCAAGAGACCCAGTACTTC.

The chain is built from TRBV7-8 and TRBJ2-5, with 9 nucleotides matching TRBD2. This CDR3 comprises 18 residues. The V and J ends lost 1 base and 4 bases, in that order; junction bases with no gene match: 13. Germline V gene data show CDR1 as SGHVS and CDR2 as FQNEAQ. This CDR3 is CASSLVPGRRGGRETQYF. CDR3 in DNA: TGTGCCAGCAGCTTAGTCCCAGGTCGGCGGGGGGGCCGAGAGACCCAGTACTTC.

V and J are TRBV2 and TRBJ1-2; TRBD1 matches 7 bases. Germline trimming cut 4 bases from V and 8 bases from J; bases unmatched to any gene: 7. The CDR3 is 13 amino acids. Germline V CDR1 and CDR2: SNHLY, FYNNEI. This chain's CDR3 is CASSVQGVSGYTF. The CDR3 nucleotides read TGTGCCAGCAGTGTTCAGGGGGTGAGCGGCTACACCTTC.

About this clone itself: Different DNA sequences within this sample yield the same CDR3. The V and J genes are TRBV9 and TRBJ2-3; 9 bases agree with TRBD2. Looked up from germline, CDR1 is SGDLS and CDR2 is YYNGEE. With V trimmed by 2 bases and J by 1 base, 2 bases remained unmatched. The CDR3 sequence is 15 residues long. CDR3 in amino acids: CASSVAGGGTDTQYF. CDR3 in DNA: TGTGCCAGCAGCGTCGCGGGGGGGGGCACAGATACGCAGTATTTT.

This clone was observed a handful of times. This sequence joins TRBV19 and TRBJ2-4; TRBD1 matches 8 bases. CDR1 and CDR2 (germline): LNHDA, SQIVND (reference sequence). CDR3 length: 13 amino acids. V was clipped by 4 bases and J by 8 bases; unmatched bases: 4. This CDR3 is CASSRDRGDIQYF. The CDR3 DNA is TGTGCCAGTAGTAGAGACAGGGGTGACATTCAGTACTTC.

This clone turned up a few times. This chain uses TRBV5-6 with TRBJ1-4; 7 bases match TRBD1. The CDR3 extends over 13 amino acids. V lost 5 bases to trimming and J lost 5 bases; unmatched junction nucleotides: 3. CDR1 is SGHDT, CDR2 YYEEEE, per germline. The CDR3, as DNA: TGTGCCAGCAGGGACAGGAAAAATGAAAAACTGTTTTTT. This encodes CASRDRKNEKLFF.

On this clone: The sample has other DNA sequences that encode this CDR3 too. The chain recombines TRBV9 with TRBJ2-2; weak D call: TRBD2 (5 bases). Germline V gene data show CDR1 as SGDLS and CDR2 as YYNGEE. The CDR3 runs 14 residues. Trimming took off 2 bases at V and 1 base at J, with 6 bases between the two ends. The CDR3 DNA reads TGTGCCAGCAGCGTCAGCGGGAACACCGGGGAGCTGTTTTTT. Translating gives CASSVSGNTGELFF.

This clone has a handful of counts. The rearrangement links TRBV1 to TRBJ2-2; no check of the table's D call, TRBD1, against the DNA was made. TRBV1 is assigned pseudogene status. The CDR3 totals 16 residues. CDR3 residues: CTSSQQGTVNTGELFF. CDR3 DNA sequence: TGCACCAGCAGCCAACAGGGGACGGTGAACACCGGGGAGCTGTTTTTT.

The rearrangement uses TRBV21-1 and TRBJ2-1; the table assigns TRBD1, which was not confirmed against the DNA. TRBV21-1 is termed a pseudogene. The CDR3 totals 16 residues. CDR3 DNA: TGTGCCAGCAGTCAGGGGGCTCCTCGCGCTCAGGGTGAGCAGTTCTTC. Residues: CASSQGAPRAQGEQFF.

The chain is built from TRBV27 and TRBJ1-2; no reliable D call. The V end lost 5 bases, the J end lost 8 bases, and 12 bases lay between the germline ends. CDR3 length: 12 residues. Germline assignment: CDR1 MNHEY and CDR2 SMNVEV (reference sequence). CDR3 region: CASSASDAGYTF. The DNA for the CDR3 is TGTGCCAGCAGTGCCTCAGATGCCGGCTACACCTTC.

J is TRBJ2-1 and V is TRBV11-3; 9 bases are shared with TRBD2. Trimming removed 2 bases from V and 7 bases from J; junction bases left unmatched: 6. Germline CDR1 SGHNT, CDR2 YENEEA. CDR3 length equals 15 residues. The DNA of the CDR3 is TGTGCCAGCAGCTTAATGGCGGGGGGGCATAATGAGCAGTTCTTC. It translates to CASSLMAGGHNEQFF.